The rows below give T cell receptor beta chains drawn from one sample of a study of T-cell reconstitution after alpha-beta-depleted transplantation in children. TCRdb re-called the PCR reads with MiXCR, one entry per CDR3 protein. The table has about a million distinct CDR3 sequences, less than 30% seen once; the top ten hold roughly 31%. Sequencing used PBMCs, mostly from graft donor cells, obtained 360 days after TCRalphabeta/CD19-depleted stem cell transplant. The receptor set was obtained from a boy under two years old who had a stem cell transplant for SCID, so the T cells may come from the graft donor. Each CDR3 is given with its conserved first and last residue. Fields, in order: V gene, clone size, D gene, J gene, CDR3 DNA, CDR3 protein. D genes are given only for firm matches. Only part of the rows carry a size: once, few, many, or a class if the clone is expanded.

TRBV29-1	.	.	TRBJ2-6	TGCAGCGTTGACGACTTCCCCCCGGGGGCCAACGTCCTGACTTTC	CSVDDFPPGANVLTF
TRBV5-1	.	TRBD1	TRBJ1-1	TGCGCCAGCAGCTTGGGACAGGGGGGCCCGAACACTGAAGCTTTCTTT	CASSLGQGGPNTEAFF
TRBV6-5	.	.	TRBJ2-1	TGTGCCAGCAGTTACAAGAATGAGCAGTTCTTC	CASSYKNEQFF
TRBV28	few	.	TRBJ1-1	TGTGCCAGCAGTCCAACCACAGGCTCGGCTACTGAAGCTTTCTTT	CASSPTTGSATEAFF
TRBV20-1	.	.	TRBJ1-3	TGCAGTGCTAGTCCCCTCGAACCCCACACCATATATTTT	CSASPLEPHTIYF
TRBV29-1	few	TRBD1	TRBJ2-2	TGCAGCGTCGCACGACAGGGGAGGAACACCGGGGAGCTGTTTTTT	CSVARQGRNTGELFF
TRBV21-1	few	.	TRBJ1-2	TGTGCCAGCAGCAAAGGGCCCCAGGGGTCCTTTAACTATGGCTACACCTTC	CASSKGPQGSFNYGYTF
TRBV12-3/TRBV12-4	once	TRBD1	TRBJ2-2	TGTGCCAGCAGGCTGGGACAGCCGAACACCGGGGAGCTGTTTTTT	CASRLGQPNTGELFF
TRBV7-9	few	.	TRBJ2-3	TGTGCCAGCACCCTCGGGTTTGTTACAGATACGCAGTATTTT	CASTLGFVTDTQYF
TRBV20-1	.	.	TRBJ2-5	TGCAGCGTATCCACAGGGACTCAAGAGACCCAGTACTTC	CSVSTGTQETQYF
TRBV2	few	TRBD1	TRBJ2-2	TGTGCCAGCAGTGAAAATTTGGACAGGGGCGTGAACACCGGGGAGCTGTTTTTT	CASSENLDRGVNTGELFF
TRBV19	.	TRBD2	TRBJ2-7	TGTGCCAGTCGAAAGGGACTAGCGGGCTCCTACGAGCAGTACTTC	CASRKGLAGSYEQYF
TRBV12-3/TRBV12-4	.	TRBD1	TRBJ2-7	TGTGCCAGCAGTCCAAGGGACAGGGGCTACGAGCAGCACTTC	CASSPRDRGYEQHF
TRBV5-1	.	.	TRBJ2-5	TGCGCCAGCAGCTCCGACCCTGAGGAGACCCAGTACTTC	CASSSDPEETQYF
TRBV20-1	many	.	TRBJ1-2	TGCAGTACAGACAGTCATGGCTACACCTTC	CSTDSHGYTF
TRBV12-3/TRBV12-4	few	.	TRBJ2-1	TGTGCCAGCAGTTTGATAGGGATTTTCAATGAGCAGTTCTTC	CASSLIGIFNEQFF
TRBV20-1	.	TRBD1	TRBJ2-2	TGCAGTGTGGGGGACAGGGGGCACCGGGAGCTGTTTTTT	CSVGDRGHRELFF
TRBV7-9	.	TRBD1	TRBJ2-7	TGTGCCAGCAGCTTGGGCCGTGACAGGGTGGTCAACGAGCAGTACTTC	CASSLGRDRVVNEQYF
TRBV18	few	TRBD1	TRBJ1-4	TGTGCCAGCTCACCCTCGAGGGGGCCTGCTAATGAAAAACTGTTTTTT	CASSPSRGPANEKLFF
TRBV12-3/TRBV12-4	many	.	TRBJ2-5	TGTGCCAGCAGTTCGGGGGCCCAAGAGACCCAGTACTTC	CASSSGAQETQYF
TRBV12-3/TRBV12-4	.	TRBD1	TRBJ2-2	TGTGCCAGCAGTCCCTTTTACAGGGGGAGCACCGGGGAGCTGTTTTTT	CASSPFYRGSTGELFF
TRBV7-2	few	.	TRBJ1-6	TGTGCCAGCAGCCCCGAAAGCTCCTATAATTCACCCCTCCACTTT	CASSPESSYNSPLHF
TRBV12-3/TRBV12-4	few	TRBD1	TRBJ2-2	TGTGCCAGCAGTTTAGACCCTGGGACAGGGCCCTACACCGGGGAGCTGTTTTTT	CASSLDPGTGPYTGELFF
TRBV5-5	few	TRBD2	TRBJ2-7	TGTGCCAGCAGCCTCGTCCCGGCTAGCGGGGGCTCCTACGAGCAGTACTTC	CASSLVPASGGSYEQYF